Listed here are 3 T cell receptor beta chains from one sample, sequenced in a study of cytomegalovirus exposure and HLA in healthy donors. Amplification used 60 Vbeta primers and 13 Jbeta primers. The protocol was immunoSEQ multiplex PCR, while the TCRdb copy is restricted to in-frame clones and leaves out a portion. The sample lists 110,000 or so clones; approximately 67% were seen once. The sample was PBMCs. These TCRs come from a man between 18 and 35 years old in good health and CMV-seropositive.

The J gene is TRBJ2-5, the V gene TRBV6-5, with D perhaps matching TRBD1 (6 bases). The J call may be faulty, since TRBJ2-7 better matches the DNA end. CDR1 is MNHEY and CDR2 is SVGAGI in the germline V gene. This CDR3 is 14 amino acids long. The CDR3 loop is CASSYSGRGHEQYF. CDR3 nucleotide sequence: TGTGCCAGCAGTTACTCCGGCAGGGGTCACGAGCAGTACTTC.

The V call is TRBV19, the J call TRBJ2-1; 11 bases are a match to TRBD2. Unmatched junction bases numbered 5, after V lost 0 bases and J lost 7 bases. The germline CDR1 and CDR2 sequences are LNHDA and SQIVND (reference sequence). This CDR3 contains 16 residues. The CDR3 here is CASSIDSGGAWNEQFF. The CDR3 DNA sequence: TGTGCCAGTAGTATAGATAGCGGGGGGGCCTGGAATGAGCAGTTCTTC.

CDR3 in DNA: TGTGCCAGCAGACGGCTAGCGACCTACGAGCAGTACGTC. Translated: CASRRLATYEQYV. V gene TRBV6-7 combines with J gene TRBJ2-7, with D possibly matching TRBD2 (6 bases). TRBV6-7 is annotated as an ORF whose role is uncertain. Trimming stripped 6 bases from V and 2 bases from J, with 11 bases between. The CDR3 length is 13 residues.